The T cell receptor beta chain under discussion was sequenced for a study of siplizumab effects on memory and regulatory T cells. This table comes from immunoSEQ multiplex PCR, and its TCRdb copy is limited to in-frame clones, with some not included. The data contain 50,000 to 60,000 clones, roughly 90% of them singletons. The TCR comes from a human donor in good health. Input material: naive CD8+ T cells sorted from blood.

The CDR3 nucleotides read TGTGCCAGCAGCTTACAGGGGGCCCCGAACACTGAAGCTTTCTTT. The encoded protein is CASSLQGAPNTEAFF. J is TRBJ1-1 and V is TRBV7-8; 8 bases align to TRBD1. The CDR3 runs 15 residues. After removal of 2 bases from V and 1 base from J, the junction contained 3 bases not matched to a gene. In germline, CDR1 is SGHVS, CDR2 FQNEAQ.